This T cell receptor (beta chain) originates from a study of cytomegalovirus exposure and HLA in healthy donors. Worth noting for this clone: Its antigen is not identified.

The primer mix had 60 Vbeta and 13 Jbeta primers. This table comes from immunoSEQ multiplex PCR, and its TCRdb copy is limited to in-frame clones, with some not included. This sample has over 150,000 clones, with approximately 79% found just once. The CDR3 sequence is 15 residues long. CDR1 SGHTA and CDR2 FQGNSA come from the germline V gene. With V trimmed by 1 base and J by 4 bases, 3 bases remained unmatched. Study observations and caveats: A few V segments could not be told apart, such as TRBV6-2 and TRBV6-3, and were left out. While the bulk of TCR sequences proved rare, some public TCRs turned up in many donors. HLA-A and HLA-B allele assignments for most subjects were reportedly predicted accurately using TCR beta sequences. Later genetic work tied a missense DCLRE1C variant to beta-chain V and J trimming.

This clonotype originated in a man aged 55 to 70 in good health and CMV-seronegative. This chain connects TRBV7-2 to TRBJ1-5; TRBD1 matches 8 bases. Sequencing was performed on PBMCs. Here the CDR3 DNA reads TGTGCCAGCAGCTTAGTTCAGGGGGCAAATCAGCCCCAGCATTTT. This gives the protein CASSLVQGANQPQHF.